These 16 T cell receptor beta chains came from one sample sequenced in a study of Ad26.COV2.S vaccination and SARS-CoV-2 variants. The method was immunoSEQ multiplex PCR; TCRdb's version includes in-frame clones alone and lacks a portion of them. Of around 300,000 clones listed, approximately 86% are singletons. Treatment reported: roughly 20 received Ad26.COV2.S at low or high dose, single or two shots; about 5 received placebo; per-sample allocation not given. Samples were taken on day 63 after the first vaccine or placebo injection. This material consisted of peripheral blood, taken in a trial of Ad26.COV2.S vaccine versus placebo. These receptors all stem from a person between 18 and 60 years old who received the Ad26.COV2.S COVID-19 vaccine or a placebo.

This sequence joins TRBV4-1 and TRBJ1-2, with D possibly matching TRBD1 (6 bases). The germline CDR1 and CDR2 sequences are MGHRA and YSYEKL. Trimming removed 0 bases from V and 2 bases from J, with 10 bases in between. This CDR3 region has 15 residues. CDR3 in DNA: TGCGCCAGCAGCCAAGAATGGCAGGGGAACTATGGCTACACCTTC. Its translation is CASSQEWQGNYGYTF.

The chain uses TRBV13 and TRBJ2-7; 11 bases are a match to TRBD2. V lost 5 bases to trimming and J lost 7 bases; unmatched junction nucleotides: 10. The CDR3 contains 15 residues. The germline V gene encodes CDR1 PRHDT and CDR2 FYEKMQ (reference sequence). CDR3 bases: TGTGCCAGCAGCGCTGGGACTAGCGGAGCCTTAGAGCAGTACTTC. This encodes CASSAGTSGALEQYF.

The CDR3 bases are TGCGCCAGCAGCTTGGCGGACAGGGGGAGGGGGCAGTTCTTC. As protein: CASSLADRGRGQFF. The chain employs TRBV5-1 and TRBJ2-1, with 10 bases that match TRBD1. CDR3 size: 14 residues. The V gene's germline CDR1 is SGHRS and CDR2 YFSETQ. V trimming: 0 bases; J trimming: 12 bases; junction bases outside the gene matches: 6.

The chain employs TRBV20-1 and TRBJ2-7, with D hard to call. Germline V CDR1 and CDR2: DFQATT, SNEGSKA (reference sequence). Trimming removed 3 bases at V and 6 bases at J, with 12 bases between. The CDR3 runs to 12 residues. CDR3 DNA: TGCAGTGCTAGTAATGGGGTCGGCGAGCAGTACTTC. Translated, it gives CSASNGVGEQYF.

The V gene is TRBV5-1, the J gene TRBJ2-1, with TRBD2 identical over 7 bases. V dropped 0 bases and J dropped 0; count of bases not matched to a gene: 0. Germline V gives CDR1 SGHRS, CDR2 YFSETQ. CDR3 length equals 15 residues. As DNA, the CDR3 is TGCGCCAGCAGCTTGGGCGGGAGCTCCTACAATGAGCAGTTCTTC. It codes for CASSLGGSSYNEQFF.

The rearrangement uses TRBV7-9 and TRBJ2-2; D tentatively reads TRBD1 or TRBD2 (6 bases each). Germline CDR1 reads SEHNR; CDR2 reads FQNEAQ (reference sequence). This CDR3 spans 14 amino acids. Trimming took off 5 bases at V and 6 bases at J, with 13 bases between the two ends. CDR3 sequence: CASSPTGAPGELFF. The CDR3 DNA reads TGTGCCAGCAGCCCGACGGGGGCCCCCGGGGAGCTGTTTTTT.

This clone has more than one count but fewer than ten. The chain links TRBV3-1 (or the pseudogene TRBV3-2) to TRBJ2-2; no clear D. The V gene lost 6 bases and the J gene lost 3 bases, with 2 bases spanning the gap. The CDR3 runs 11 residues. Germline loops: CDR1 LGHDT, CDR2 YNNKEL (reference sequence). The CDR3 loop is CASRDTGELFF. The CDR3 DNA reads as TGTGCCAGCAGGGACACCGGGGAGCTGTTTTTT.

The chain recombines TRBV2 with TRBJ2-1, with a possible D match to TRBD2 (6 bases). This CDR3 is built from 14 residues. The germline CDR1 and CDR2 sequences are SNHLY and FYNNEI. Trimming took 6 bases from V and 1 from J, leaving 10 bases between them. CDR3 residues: CASRSGESYNEQFF. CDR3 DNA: TGTGCCAGCAGATCGGGAGAGTCCTACAATGAGCAGTTCTTC.

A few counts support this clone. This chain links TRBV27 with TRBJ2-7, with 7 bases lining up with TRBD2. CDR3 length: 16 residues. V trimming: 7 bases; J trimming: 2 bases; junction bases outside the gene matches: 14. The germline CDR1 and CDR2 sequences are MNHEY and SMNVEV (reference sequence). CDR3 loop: CASNSVAGVGAYEQYF. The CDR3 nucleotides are TGTGCCAGCAATAGCGTTGCGGGAGTAGGGGCCTACGAGCAGTACTTC.

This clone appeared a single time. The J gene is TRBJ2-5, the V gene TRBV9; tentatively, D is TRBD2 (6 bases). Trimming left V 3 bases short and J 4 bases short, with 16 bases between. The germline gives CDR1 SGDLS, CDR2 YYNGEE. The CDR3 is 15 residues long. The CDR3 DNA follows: TGTGCCAGCAGCGGTACGGGAGAAGGGACAGAGACCCAGTACTTC. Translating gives CASSGTGEGTETQYF. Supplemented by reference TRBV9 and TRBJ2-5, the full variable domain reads DSGVTQTPKHLITATGQRVTLRCSPRSGDLSVYWYQQSLDQGLQFLIQYYNGEERAKGNILERFSAQQFPDLHSELNLSSLELGDSALYFCASSGTGEGTETQYFGPGTRLLVL.

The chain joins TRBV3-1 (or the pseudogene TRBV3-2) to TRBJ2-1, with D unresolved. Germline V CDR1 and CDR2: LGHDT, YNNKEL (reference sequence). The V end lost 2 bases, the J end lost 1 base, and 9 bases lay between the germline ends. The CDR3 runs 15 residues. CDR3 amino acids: CASSQISRSYNEQFF. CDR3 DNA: TGTGCCAGCAGCCAAATCTCTAGGTCCTACAATGAGCAGTTCTTC.

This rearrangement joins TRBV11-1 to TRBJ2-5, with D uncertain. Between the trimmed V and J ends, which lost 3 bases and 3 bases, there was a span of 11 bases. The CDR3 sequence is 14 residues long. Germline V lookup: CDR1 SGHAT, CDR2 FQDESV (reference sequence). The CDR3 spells CASSLGTLKETQYF. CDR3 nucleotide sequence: TGTGCCAGCAGCTTGGGCACCTTGAAAGAGACCCAGTACTTC.

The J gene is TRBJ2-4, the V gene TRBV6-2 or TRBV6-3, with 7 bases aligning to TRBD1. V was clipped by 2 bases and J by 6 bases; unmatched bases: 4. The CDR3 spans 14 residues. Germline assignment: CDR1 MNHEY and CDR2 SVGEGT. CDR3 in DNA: TGTGCCAGCAGTTACAAAGGGGGCAGAAACATTCAGTACTTC. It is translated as CASSYKGGRNIQYF.

The CDR3 protein is CASGQETQYF. CDR3 nucleotides: TGTGCCAGCGGCCAAGAGACCCAGTACTTC. The chain joins TRBV7-2 to TRBJ2-5; D remains ambiguous. The V end lost 8 bases, the J end lost 1 base, and 2 bases lay between the germline ends. Germline lookup yields CDR1 SGHTA and CDR2 FQGNSA. CDR3 length equals 10 residues.

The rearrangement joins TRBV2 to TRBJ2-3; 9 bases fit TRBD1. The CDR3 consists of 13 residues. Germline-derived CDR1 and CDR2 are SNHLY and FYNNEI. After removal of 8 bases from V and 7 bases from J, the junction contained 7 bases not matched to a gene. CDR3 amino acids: CASGTGGAYTQYF. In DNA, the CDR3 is TGTGCCAGCGGAACAGGGGGCGCATATACGCAGTATTTT.

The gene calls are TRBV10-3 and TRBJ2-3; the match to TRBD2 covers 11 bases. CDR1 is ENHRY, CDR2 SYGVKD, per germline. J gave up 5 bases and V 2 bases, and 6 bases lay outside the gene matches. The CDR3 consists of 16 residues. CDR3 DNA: TGTGCCATCAGTGAGACGGGACTAGCGGTAGAAGATACGCAGTATTTT. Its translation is CAISETGLAVEDTQYF.